What follows are 7 T cell receptor beta chains derived from one specimen sequenced in a study of control samples from healthy donors and cancer patients. TCRdb's table, derived via immunoSEQ multiplex PCR, lists solely in-frame clones and lacks some. There are 100,000 to 150,000 clones in the sample; roughly 86% occur only once, and over 2.5% lies in the top ten. Input material: blood. These receptors all stem from a man aged 55-75 years in good health.

The chain uses TRBV15 and TRBJ1-4; the D gene is possibly TRBD1 (5 bases). Germline CDR1 and CDR2: LNHNV and YYDKDF (reference sequence). The CDR3 runs to 15 residues. The ends were cut back, 0 bases at V and 8 bases at J, with 13 bases in the middle. Here the CDR3 reads CATSRDYDSREKLFF. CDR3 in DNA: TGTGCCACCAGCAGAGATTATGACAGTAGGGAAAAACTGTTTTTT.

This chain joins TRBV10-3 and TRBJ2-3; D is unclear. Trimming removed 2 bases at V and 1 base at J, with 7 bases between. The CDR3 has 14 residues. The germline V gene has CDR1 ENHRY and CDR2 SYGVKD. The CDR3 coding sequence is TGTGCCATCAGTGAGCCGATCGGCACAGATACGCAGTATTTT. Its translation: CAISEPIGTDTQYF.

The chain has TRBV19 and TRBJ2-3; the match to TRBD2 covers 8 bases. Germline CDR1 and CDR2: LNHDA and SQIVND (reference sequence). The V segment lost 7 bases and the J segment 3 bases; nucleotides outside the gene matches: 18. The length of the CDR3 is 18 residues. CDR3 DNA: TGTGCCAGTACCATGGGCCCCGGGGTAGCGGGGATAACAGATACGCAGTATTTT. This gives the protein CASTMGPGVAGITDTQYF.

This chain links TRBV15 with TRBJ2-1, with D tentatively TRBD1 (6 bases). This CDR3 region has 13 residues. The germline CDR1 and CDR2 sequences are LNHNV and YYDKDF (reference sequence). The V gene lost 3 bases and the J gene lost 4 bases, with 7 bases spanning the gap. For the CDR3, the DNA is TGTGCCACCAGCAGGACAGGTTACAATGAGCAGTTCTTC. Translation gives CATSRTGYNEQFF.

The genes are TRBV28 and TRBJ2-3; the match to TRBD1 covers 7 bases. Trimming cost V 5 bases and J 1 base; bases outside gene matches: 3. The length of the CDR3 is 14 residues. Germline values: CDR1 MDHEN, CDR2 SYDVKM. CDR3 bases: TGTGCCAGCAGTACCGGACAGGGCACAGATACGCAGTATTTT. Protein product: CASSTGQGTDTQYF.

The V gene is TRBV9, the J gene TRBJ1-1; D perhaps matches TRBD1 (6 bases). Per germline, CDR1 SGDLS and CDR2 YYNGEE. This CDR3 region has 13 residues. The germline V and J ends were trimmed by 7 bases and 7 bases, with 17 bases remaining between them. The CDR3 protein is CASVYREVGEAFF. The CDR3 coding sequence is TGTGCCAGCGTATACAGGGAGGTCGGTGAAGCTTTCTTT.

The CDR3 loop reads CASSIPLITDTQYF. The CDR3 DNA is TGTGCCAGCAGCATCCCCTTAATCACAGATACGCAGTATTTT. The chain recombines TRBV7-2 with TRBJ2-3; D remains ambiguous. Germline V gene sequence: CDR1 SGHTA, CDR2 FQGNSA. The CDR3 runs to 14 residues. Trimming stripped 5 bases from V and 2 bases from J, with 11 bases between.